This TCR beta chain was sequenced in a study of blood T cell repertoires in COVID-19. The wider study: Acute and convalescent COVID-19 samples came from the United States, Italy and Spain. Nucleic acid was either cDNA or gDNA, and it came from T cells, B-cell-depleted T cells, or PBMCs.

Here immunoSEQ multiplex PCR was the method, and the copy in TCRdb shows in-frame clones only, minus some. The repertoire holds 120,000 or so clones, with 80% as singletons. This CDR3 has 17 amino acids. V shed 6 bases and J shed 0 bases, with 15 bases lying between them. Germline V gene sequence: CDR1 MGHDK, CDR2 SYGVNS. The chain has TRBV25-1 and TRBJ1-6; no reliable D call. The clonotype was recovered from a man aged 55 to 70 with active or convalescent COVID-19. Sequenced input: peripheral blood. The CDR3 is CASSPSGGSSYNSPLHF. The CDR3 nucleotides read TGTGCCAGCAGCCCCTCCGGCGGGAGCTCCTATAATTCACCCCTCCACTTT.